This paragraph reports one T cell receptor beta chain. What it binds is unknown. The sample belongs to a study of OX40 agonist ivuxolimab in advanced cancers. Overall study findings and caveats: No antigen was identified for the clonally expanded peripheral T cells.

Using immunoSEQ multiplex PCR, the repertoire was profiled, and TCRdb retains in-frame clones only, with some absent. The data hold around 100,000 clones, with 70% to 90% observed a single time. The CDR3 is made up of 17 amino acids. Here the sequenced sample was CD4+ or CD8+ T cells sorted from blood, taken in a trial of the OX40 agonist ivuxolimab. The sequence derives from an adult with an advanced solid tumor such as melanoma, head and neck, liver or kidney cancer. The rearrangement links TRBV21-1 to TRBJ2-2; the table calls TRBD1, which could not be checked here. TRBV21-1 has pseudogene status. Here the CDR3 DNA reads TGTGCCAGCAGCTTAGCTCCGGACACAAGGAACACCGGGGAGCTGTTTTTT. Its protein product is CASSLAPDTRNTGELFF.